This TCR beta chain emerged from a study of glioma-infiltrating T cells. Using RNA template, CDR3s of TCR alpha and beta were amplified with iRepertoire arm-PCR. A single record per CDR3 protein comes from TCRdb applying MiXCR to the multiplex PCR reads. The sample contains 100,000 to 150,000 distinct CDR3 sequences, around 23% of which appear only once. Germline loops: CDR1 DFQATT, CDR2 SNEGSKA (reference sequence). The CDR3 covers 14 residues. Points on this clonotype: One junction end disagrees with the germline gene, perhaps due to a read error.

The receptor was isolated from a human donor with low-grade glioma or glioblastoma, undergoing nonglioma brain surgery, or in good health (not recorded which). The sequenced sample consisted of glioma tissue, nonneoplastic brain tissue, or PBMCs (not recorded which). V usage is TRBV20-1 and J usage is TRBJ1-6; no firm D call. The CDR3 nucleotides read TGCAGTGCTAAAAGCGGACCGCTGAATTCACCCCCCCACTTT. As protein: CSAKSGPLNSPPHF.